Sequencing of this T cell receptor (beta chain) was carried out in a study of regulatory T cells in long-lasting Graves disease. Study-wide context: Prior antithyroid drug treatment in newly diagnosed Graves' patients lasted under 3 months.

This clonotype was seen many times. Its target is unknown. Through Arm-PCR of CDR3 regions and iRepertoire HTBI primers, TCR beta libraries were built. TCRdb re-called the multiplex PCR reads with MiXCR, one entry per CDR3 protein. The sample has under 450,000 distinct CDR3 sequences, around 15% seen once. Time point denoted: newly diagnosed GD, antithyroid drugs for less than 3 months. PBMCs provided the RNA from which the TCR library was made. The length of the CDR3 is 14 residues. The V and J ends lost 7 bases and 7 bases, in that order; junction bases with no gene match: 11. Looked up from germline, CDR1 is LGHDT and CDR2 is YNNKEL (reference sequence). Study-wide results and limits: Preferential use of TRBV28, TRBJ1-2 and TRBJ2-5 was seen in persistent disease.

These data were also reused for a study on T cells in Graves' hyperthyroidism and ophthalmopathy. From that paper: Uncontrolled infection, other autoimmune disease, pregnancy or lactation disqualified patients from enrolment.

This receptor was obtained from a woman between 18 and 29 years old with Graves disease. The chain couples TRBV3-1 to TRBJ2-7; the match to TRBD1 covers 9 bases. Material: peripheral blood mononuclear cells (PBMCs), obtained at new diagnosis, from a patient treated with antithyroid drugs. The CDR3 DNA is TGTGCCAGCACGGGACAGGGCACCTCTCGGGAGCAGTACTTC. It translates to CASTGQGTSREQYF.